The following is a TCR beta chain sequence with its context. Its antigen is currently unknown. From germline, CDR1 is SEHNR and CDR2 FQNEAQ (reference sequence). Trimming stripped 5 bases from V and 5 bases from J, with 19 bases between. CDR3 length: 15 amino acids. Clones were sequenced by immunoSEQ multiplex PCR, and TCRdb holds only the in-frame ones, with some missing. The sample comprises about 36,000 clones, roughly two thirds of which are singletons, and approximately 11% rests with the top ten. The sample belongs to a study of radiotherapy plus CTLA-4 blockade in lung cancer. Background on the study: Disease control was present in 30% to 40% of patients, and objective responses in less than 20%. Study-level findings and limits: Alongside interferon-beta, early blood T cell clone dynamics were reportedly the best predictor of response.

The sample consisted of peripheral blood, taken from a patient treated with radiotherapy plus ipilimumab. V and J are TRBV7-9 and TRBJ2-7; D might be TRBD2 (6 bases). The TCR was taken from a human donor with non-small cell lung cancer who had stable disease on radiotherapy plus ipilimumab. The CDR3 DNA follows: TGTGCCAGCAGCGCGATTCGAAGGAGGGAGGACGAGCAGTACTTC. Translation gives CASSAIRRREDEQYF.